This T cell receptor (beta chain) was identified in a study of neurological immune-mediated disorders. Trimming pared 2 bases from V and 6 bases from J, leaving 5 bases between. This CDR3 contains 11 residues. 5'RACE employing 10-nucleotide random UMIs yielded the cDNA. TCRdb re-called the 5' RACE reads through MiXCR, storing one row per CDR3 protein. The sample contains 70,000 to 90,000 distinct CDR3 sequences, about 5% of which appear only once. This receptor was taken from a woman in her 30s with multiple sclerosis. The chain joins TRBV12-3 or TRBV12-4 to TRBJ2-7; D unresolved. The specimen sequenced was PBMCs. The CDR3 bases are TGTGCCAGCAGTTTAACGGGCGAGCAGTACTTC. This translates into CASSLTGEQYF.